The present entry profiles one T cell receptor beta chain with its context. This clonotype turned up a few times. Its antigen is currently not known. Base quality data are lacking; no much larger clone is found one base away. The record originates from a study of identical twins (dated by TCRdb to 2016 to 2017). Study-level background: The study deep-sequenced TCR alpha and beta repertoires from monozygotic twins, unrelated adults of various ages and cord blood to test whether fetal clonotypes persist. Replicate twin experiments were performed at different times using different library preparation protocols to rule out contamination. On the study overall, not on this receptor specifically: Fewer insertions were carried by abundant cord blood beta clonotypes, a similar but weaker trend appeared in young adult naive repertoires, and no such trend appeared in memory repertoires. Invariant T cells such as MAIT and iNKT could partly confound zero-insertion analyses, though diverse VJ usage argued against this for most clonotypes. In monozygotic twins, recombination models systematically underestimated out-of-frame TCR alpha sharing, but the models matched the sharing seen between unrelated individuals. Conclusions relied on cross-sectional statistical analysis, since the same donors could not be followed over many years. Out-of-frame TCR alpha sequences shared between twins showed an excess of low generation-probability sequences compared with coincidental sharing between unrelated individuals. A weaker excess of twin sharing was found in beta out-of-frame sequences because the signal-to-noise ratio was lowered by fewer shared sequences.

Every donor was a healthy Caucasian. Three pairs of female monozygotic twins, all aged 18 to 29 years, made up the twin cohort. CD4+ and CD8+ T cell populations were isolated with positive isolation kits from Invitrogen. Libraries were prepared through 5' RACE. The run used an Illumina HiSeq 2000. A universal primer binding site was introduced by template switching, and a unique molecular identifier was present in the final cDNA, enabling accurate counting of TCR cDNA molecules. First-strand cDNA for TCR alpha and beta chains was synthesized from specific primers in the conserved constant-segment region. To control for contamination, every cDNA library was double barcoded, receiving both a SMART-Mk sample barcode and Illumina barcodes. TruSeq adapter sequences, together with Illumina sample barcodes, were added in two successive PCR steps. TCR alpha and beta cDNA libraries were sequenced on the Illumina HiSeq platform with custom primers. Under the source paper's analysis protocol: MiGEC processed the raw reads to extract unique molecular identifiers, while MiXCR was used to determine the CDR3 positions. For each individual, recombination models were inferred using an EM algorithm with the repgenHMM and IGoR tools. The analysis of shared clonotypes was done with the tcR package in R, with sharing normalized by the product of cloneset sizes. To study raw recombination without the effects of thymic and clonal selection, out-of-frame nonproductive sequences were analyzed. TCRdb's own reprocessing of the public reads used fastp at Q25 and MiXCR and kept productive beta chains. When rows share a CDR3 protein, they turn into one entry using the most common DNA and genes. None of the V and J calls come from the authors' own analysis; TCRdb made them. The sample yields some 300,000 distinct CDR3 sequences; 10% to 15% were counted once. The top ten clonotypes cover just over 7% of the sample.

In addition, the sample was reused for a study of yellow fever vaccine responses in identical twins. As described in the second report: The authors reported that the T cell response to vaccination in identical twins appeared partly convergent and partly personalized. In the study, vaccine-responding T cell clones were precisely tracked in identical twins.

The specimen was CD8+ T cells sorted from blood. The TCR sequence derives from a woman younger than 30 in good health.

The CDR3 corresponds to CATSPGLGNDNEQFF. At the DNA level, the sequence is TGTGCCACCAGCCCGGGACTAGGCAACGACAATGAGCAGTTCTTC. This chain is built from TRBV15 and TRBJ2-1; 8 of the junction bases match TRBD2. V lost 5 bases and J lost 5 bases, and the count of bases not matched to a germline gene is 8. The germline V gene (reference sequence) sets CDR1 to LNHNV and CDR2 to YYDKDF. The CDR3 runs 15 residues from the cysteine to the phenylalanine. Here the CDR3 DNA is all that survives: 45 bases in frame from base 1.